This record covers a single TCR beta chain. Antigen specificity is unknown. This entry belongs to a study of response to subunit inactivated influenza vaccine. TCRdb reprocessed the RT-PCR reads with MiXCR, giving one entry per CDR3 protein. Seen here are approximately 500,000 distinct CDR3 sequences, less than 25% observed once, and the top ten hold 2.5% to 3%. Study-wide results and limits: Authors suggested each seasonal flu vaccination may recruit only limited numbers of new T cells.

This sample also belongs to another study, concerning T cells expressing NK-cell markers. Per that study: Making the TCR beta cDNA relied on 5'RACE template switching with UMIs. Sorted CD3+CD56+NKG2C+, CD3+CD56+NKG2C- and CD3+CD56-NKG2C+ T-cell subsets were beta-chain profiled. Dominant NKG2C+ clonotypes accounted for roughly 1.0-7.0% of CD8+ T cells in about six donors.

The material sequenced was CD4+ T cells sorted from PBMCs, taken about 12 days after vaccination. The TCR originated in a man between 50 and 59 years old who received an inactivated influenza vaccine.

Here the CDR3 reads CASRARATNEKLFF. CDR3 DNA sequence: TGTGCCAGTAGAGCTCGTGCAACTAATGAAAAACTGTTTTTT. The chain carries TRBV19 and TRBJ1-4; D gene ambiguous. Trimming removed 6 bases at V and 0 bases at J, with 8 bases between. Germline V lookup: CDR1 LNHDA, CDR2 SQIVND (reference sequence). The CDR3 has 14 amino acids.